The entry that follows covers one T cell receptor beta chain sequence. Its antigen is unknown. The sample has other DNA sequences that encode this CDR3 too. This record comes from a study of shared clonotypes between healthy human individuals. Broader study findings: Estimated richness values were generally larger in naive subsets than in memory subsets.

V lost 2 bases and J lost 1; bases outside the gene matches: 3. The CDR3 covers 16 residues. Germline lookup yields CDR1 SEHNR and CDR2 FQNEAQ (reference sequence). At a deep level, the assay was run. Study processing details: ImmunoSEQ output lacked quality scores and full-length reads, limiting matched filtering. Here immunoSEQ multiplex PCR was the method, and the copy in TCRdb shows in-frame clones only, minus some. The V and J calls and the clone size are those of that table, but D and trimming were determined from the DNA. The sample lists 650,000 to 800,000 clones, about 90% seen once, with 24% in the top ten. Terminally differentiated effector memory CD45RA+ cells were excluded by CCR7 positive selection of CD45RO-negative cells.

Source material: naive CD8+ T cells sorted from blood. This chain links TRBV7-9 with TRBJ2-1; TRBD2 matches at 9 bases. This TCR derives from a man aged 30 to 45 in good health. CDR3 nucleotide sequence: TGTGCCAGCAGCTTAACTAGCGGGTTGTCCTACAATGAGCAGTTCTTC. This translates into CASSLTSGLSYNEQFF.